What follows is one T cell receptor (beta chain) and its context. The sample originates from a study of blood T cell repertoires in COVID-19. TCRdb keeps only in-frame clones here, not all; method: immunoSEQ multiplex PCR. Of approximately 220,000 clones in the sample, 80% to 85% were seen once. The CDR3 runs 13 residues. Looked up from germline, CDR1 is MGHRA and CDR2 is YSYEKL. Trimming removed 1 base from V and 2 bases from J, with 4 bases in between. This chain connects TRBV4-1 to TRBJ2-3, with D unresolved. The clonotype comes from a woman aged 55-75 years who had recovered from COVID-19. The sequenced sample consisted of peripheral blood. CDR3 DNA sequence: TGCGCCAGCAGCCAAGTACTCACAGATACGCAGTATTTT. As protein: CASSQVLTDTQYF.